One and the same sample provided the 8 T cell receptor beta chains below, sequenced in a study of T cells in Graves' hyperthyroidism and ophthalmopathy. The source material, RNA transcripts, was used to amplify TCR beta CDR3 regions. Carried out on the TCR CDR3, a first-round RT-PCR used the HTBI primer set. TCRdb independently ran MiXCR on the multiplex PCR reads; one entry per CDR3 protein. The table has about 290,000 distinct CDR3 sequences, about an eighth seen once. The sample consisted of blood. The receptors shown here come from a woman under 40 with Graves' hyperthyroidism that later progressed to Graves' ophthalmopathy.

This clonotype was found many times. The chain combines TRBV20-1 with TRBJ2-7, with D possibly being TRBD2 (5 bases). The CDR3 runs to 12 residues. CDR1 and CDR2 (germline): DFQATT, SNEGSKA (reference sequence). Trimming took off 3 bases at V and 7 bases at J, with 13 bases between the two ends. CDR3: CSASDGETEQYF. Written as DNA, the CDR3 is TGCAGTGCTAGTGACGGGGAGACGGAGCAGTACTTC.

This clonotype turned up a few times. This may be a read error, as it is one base from a much larger clone. This chain joins TRBV11-3 and TRBJ2-1; 7 bases are shared with TRBD2. Looked up from germline, CDR1 is SGHNT and CDR2 is YENEEA. The length of the CDR3 is 15 residues. The CDR3 bases are TGTGCCAGCAGCTCCCGCGGGAGCTCCTACAATAAGCAGTTCTTC. This translates into CASSSRGSSYNKQFF.

This clonotype was found many times. The V call is TRBV10-3, the J call TRBJ2-7; 9 positions agree with TRBD1. From germline, CDR1 is ENHRY and CDR2 SYGVKD. The V gene end was trimmed by 8 bases and the J gene end by 5 bases; junction bases not matched to a gene: 4. The CDR3 length is 12 residues. The CDR3 region is CAIGTGTNEQYF. The DNA of the CDR3 is TGTGCCATCGGGACAGGGACGAACGAGCAGTACTTC.

Many counts were recorded for this clonotype. The rearrangement uses TRBV12-3 or TRBV12-4 and TRBJ2-1, with D tentatively TRBD2 (6 bases). This CDR3 region has 14 residues. The V end was cut by 5 bases, the J end by 6 bases, with 14 bases between. The CDR3 DNA sequence: TGTGCCAGCAGTCCCAGCCTTAGCGGCAATGAGCAGTTCTTC. It encodes CASSPSLSGNEQFF.

This clonotype was counted a single time. The chain is built from TRBV18 and TRBJ1-6, with TRBD1 matching 7 bases. Per the germline V gene, CDR1 is KGHSH and CDR2 is LQKENI. V was clipped by 4 bases and J by 7 bases; unmatched bases: 4. The CDR3 contains 14 residues. In DNA form, the CDR3 reads TGTGCCAGCTCACGGGACAGACCCAATTCACCCCTCCACTTT. Translated: CASSRDRPNSPLHF.

This clonotype appeared many times. CDR3 in DNA: TGTGCCAGCAGGGAAACGACTAGCGGGTATGGTACGCAGTATTTT. It encodes CASRETTSGYGTQYF. The chain carries TRBV12-3 or TRBV12-4 and TRBJ2-3; TRBD2 matches 10 bases. Trimming at V came to 6 bases and at J to 8 bases, leaving 11 bases not matched to a gene. The length of the CDR3 is 15 residues.

This chain links TRBV27 with TRBJ2-7; D uncertain. CDR1 MNHEY and CDR2 SMNVEV come from the germline V gene (reference sequence). This CDR3 contains 11 residues. V was shortened by 8 bases and J by 3 bases, with 8 bases between the two germline ends. The CDR3, as DNA: TGTGCCAGCGGGGTGATCTACGAGCAGTACTTC. This encodes CASGVIYEQYF.

This clonotype was recorded at least ten times. The CDR3, as DNA: TGTGCCACCCCCCAGGGGATAAGAACGGGTTACGAGCAGTACTTC. This gives the protein CATPQGIRTGYEQYF. The rearrangement uses TRBV28 and TRBJ2-7; the D gene is possibly TRBD1 (6 bases). The ends were cut back, 10 bases at V and 4 bases at J, with 23 bases in the middle. The CDR3 sequence is 15 residues long. The germline gives CDR1 MDHEN, CDR2 SYDVKM.